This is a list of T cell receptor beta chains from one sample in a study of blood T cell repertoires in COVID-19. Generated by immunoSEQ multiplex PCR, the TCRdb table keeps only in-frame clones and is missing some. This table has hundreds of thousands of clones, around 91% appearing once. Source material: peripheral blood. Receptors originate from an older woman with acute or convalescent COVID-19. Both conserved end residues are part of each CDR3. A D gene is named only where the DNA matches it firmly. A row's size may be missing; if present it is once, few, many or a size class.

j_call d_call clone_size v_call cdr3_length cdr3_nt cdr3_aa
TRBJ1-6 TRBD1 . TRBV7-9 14 TGTGCCAGCAGCTCGGGACAGCTTAATTCACCCCTCCACTTT CASSSGQLNSPLHF
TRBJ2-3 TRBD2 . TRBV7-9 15 TGTGCCAGCAGCTCAGCGGGGGAGGGCACAGATACGCAGTATTTT CASSSAGEGTDTQYF
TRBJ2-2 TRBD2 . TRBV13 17 TGTGCCAGCAGCTTACCCCGGACTAGCGGGAGGGCCGGGGAGCTGTTTTTT CASSLPRTSGRAGELFF
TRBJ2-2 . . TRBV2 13 TGTGCCAGCAATGGCCATCACACCGGGGAGCTGTTTTTT CASNGHHTGELFF
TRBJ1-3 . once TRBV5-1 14 TGCGCCAGCAGCCCAACAGATGGACAGAACACCATATATTTT CASSPTDGQNTIYF
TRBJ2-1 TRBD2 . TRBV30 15 TGTGCCTGGAGTTTGGGACTAGCGGGACCCGGGGAGCAGTTCTTC CAWSLGLAGPGEQFF
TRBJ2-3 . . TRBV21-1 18 TGTGCCAGCAGCACCCGGGACAGGGTAAGCGGGAGCACAGATACGCAGTATTTT CASSTRDRVSGSTDTQYF
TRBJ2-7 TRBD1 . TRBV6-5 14 TGTGCCAGCAGTTACTTGACAGGGAACCGCGAGCAGTACTTC CASSYLTGNREQYF
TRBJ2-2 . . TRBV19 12 TGTGCCAGTAGTAGGGAGACCGGGGAGCTGTTTTTT CASSRETGELFF
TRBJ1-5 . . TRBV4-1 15 TGCGCCAGCAGCCAAGGAGTCCAGGGTAGGCAGCCCCAGCATTTT CASSQGVQGRQPQHF
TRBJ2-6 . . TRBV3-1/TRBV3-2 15 TGTGCCAGCAGCCAAAGGGGCTCCGGGGCCAACGTCCTGACTTTC CASSQRGSGANVLTF
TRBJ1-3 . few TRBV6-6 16 TGTGCCAGCAGTAACCTCCAACAGGCTGCTGGAAACACCATATATTTT CASSNLQQAAGNTIYF
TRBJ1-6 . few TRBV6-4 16 TGTGCCAGCATTCTGGACTGGGGGGTTTATAATTCACCCCTCCACTTT CASILDWGVYNSPLHF
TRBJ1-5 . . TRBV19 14 TGTGCCAGTAGCGATGGTAAACGTCTGCAGGCCCAGCATTTT CASSDGKRLQAQHF
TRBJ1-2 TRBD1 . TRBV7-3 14 TGTGCCAGCAGCTCCGGGACAGGGGAGTTTGGCTACACCTTC CASSSGTGEFGYTF
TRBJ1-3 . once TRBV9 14 TGTGCCAGCAGCGGTCATTCCTCTGGAAACACCATATATTTT CASSGHSSGNTIYF
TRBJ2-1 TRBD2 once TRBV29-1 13 TGCAGCGCGGTCTACCGGGAGGCCAATGAGCAGTTCTTC CSAVYREANEQFF
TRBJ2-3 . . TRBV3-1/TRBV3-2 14 TGTGCCAGCAGCCAAGGAGGGCGAGCAGATACGCAGTATTTT CASSQGGRADTQYF
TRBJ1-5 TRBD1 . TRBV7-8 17 TGTGCCAGCAGCATCGACAGGGGGCTAGTTAGCAATCAGCCCCAGCATTTT CASSIDRGLVSNQPQHF
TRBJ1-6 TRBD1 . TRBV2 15 TGTGCCAGCCGAACAGGGGTGGAAAAGAATTCACCCCTCCACTTT CASRTGVEKNSPLHF
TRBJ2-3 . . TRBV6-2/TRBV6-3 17 TGTGCCAGCAGTTACCCGAGTTTCAGGTCGGGCACAGATACGCAGTATTTT CASSYPSFRSGTDTQYF
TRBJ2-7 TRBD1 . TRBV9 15 TGTGCCAGCAGCGTAGCCTCGGGACAGATATACGAGCAGTACTTC CASSVASGQIYEQYF
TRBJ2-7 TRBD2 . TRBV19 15 TGTGCCAGTAGGCCCACTAGCGGGAGTTTCTACGAGCAGTACTTC CASRPTSGSFYEQYF
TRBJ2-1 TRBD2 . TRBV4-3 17 TGCGCCAGCAGCCAAGTAACTCGGGCTAGCGGCCAAACCACTACGTTCTTC CASSQVTRASGQTTTFF
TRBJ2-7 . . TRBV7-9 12 TGTGCCAGCAGCCAGGGGGGAGCTGAGCAGTACTTC CASSQGGAEQYF
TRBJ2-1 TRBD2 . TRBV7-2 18 TGTGCCAGCAGCTTAGGCAGGGCCGGGACTAGCGGCGACAATGAGCAGTTCTTC CASSLGRAGTSGDNEQFF
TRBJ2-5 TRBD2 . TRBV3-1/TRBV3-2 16 TGTGCCAGCAGCCTTTGGACTAGCGCGCGCCAAGAGACCCAGTACTTC CASSLWTSARQETQYF